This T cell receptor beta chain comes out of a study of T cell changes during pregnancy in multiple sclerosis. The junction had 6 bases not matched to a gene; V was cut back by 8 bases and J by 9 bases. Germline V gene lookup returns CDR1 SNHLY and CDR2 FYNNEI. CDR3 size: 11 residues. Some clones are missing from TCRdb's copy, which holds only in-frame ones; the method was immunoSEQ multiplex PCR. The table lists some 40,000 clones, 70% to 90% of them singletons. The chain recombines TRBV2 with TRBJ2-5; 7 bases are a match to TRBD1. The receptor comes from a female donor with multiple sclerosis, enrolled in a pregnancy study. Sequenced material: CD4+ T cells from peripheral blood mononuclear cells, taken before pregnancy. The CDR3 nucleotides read TGTGCCAGCGGGGACAGTGCGGCCCAGTACTTC. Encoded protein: CASGDSAAQYF.